This T cell receptor beta chain was identified in a study of cytotoxic CD8 clonotypes in ibrutinib-treated CLL. Turning to the study itself: Of a cohort that held about a dozen relapsed/refractory and 15 treatment-naive patients, fewer than 18 were IGHV unmutated. Response sampling took place at median approximately 11 months of treatment, range 6 to 36. Samples averaged about 260,000 productive templates and roughly 86,000 productive rearrangements.

Looked up from germline, CDR1 is LNHDA and CDR2 is SQIVND (reference sequence). Trimming removed 4 bases at V and 3 bases at J, with 19 bases between. This CDR3 spans 17 amino acids. Note on this clone: Its specificity is not known.

Repertoires were generated with immunoSEQ multiplex PCR, while TCRdb's copy carries only in-frame clones and drops some. The sample records 250,000 or so clones, roughly 70% being singletons. General observations from the study: While tracking circulating CD8+ T-cell counts, baseline clonality exceeded that of age-matched healthy donors.

This sequence joins TRBV19 and TRBJ1-5; a weak D match, TRBD1 (5 bases). The sequence derives from a human donor with chronic lymphocytic leukemia. The sequences come from PBMCs, collected after 24 months of ibrutinib treatment. The CDR3 is CASSTQPGGGINQPQHF. The CDR3 region has the DNA TGTGCCAGTAGTACCCAGCCCGGGGGGGGAATCAATCAGCCCCAGCATTTT.